This T cell receptor (beta chain) originates from a study of cytomegalovirus exposure and HLA in healthy donors. Trimming removed 6 bases from V and 1 base from J, with 8 bases in between. This CDR3 spans 13 amino acids. The germline CDR1 and CDR2 sequences are MNHEY and SVGAGI. The PCR used 60 Vbeta and 13 Jbeta primers. TCRdb keeps only in-frame clones here, not all; method: immunoSEQ multiplex PCR. The sample includes fewer than 65,000 clones, more than 75% of them seen just once. The sample consisted of PBMCs. The TCR comes from a man between 18 and 35 years old in good health and CMV-seronegative. V gene TRBV6-5 combines with J gene TRBJ2-3; D might be TRBD1 (6 bases). CDR3 nucleotides: TGTGCCAGCAGCCGACAGGGCACAGATACGCAGTATTTT. Translating gives CASSRQGTDTQYF.